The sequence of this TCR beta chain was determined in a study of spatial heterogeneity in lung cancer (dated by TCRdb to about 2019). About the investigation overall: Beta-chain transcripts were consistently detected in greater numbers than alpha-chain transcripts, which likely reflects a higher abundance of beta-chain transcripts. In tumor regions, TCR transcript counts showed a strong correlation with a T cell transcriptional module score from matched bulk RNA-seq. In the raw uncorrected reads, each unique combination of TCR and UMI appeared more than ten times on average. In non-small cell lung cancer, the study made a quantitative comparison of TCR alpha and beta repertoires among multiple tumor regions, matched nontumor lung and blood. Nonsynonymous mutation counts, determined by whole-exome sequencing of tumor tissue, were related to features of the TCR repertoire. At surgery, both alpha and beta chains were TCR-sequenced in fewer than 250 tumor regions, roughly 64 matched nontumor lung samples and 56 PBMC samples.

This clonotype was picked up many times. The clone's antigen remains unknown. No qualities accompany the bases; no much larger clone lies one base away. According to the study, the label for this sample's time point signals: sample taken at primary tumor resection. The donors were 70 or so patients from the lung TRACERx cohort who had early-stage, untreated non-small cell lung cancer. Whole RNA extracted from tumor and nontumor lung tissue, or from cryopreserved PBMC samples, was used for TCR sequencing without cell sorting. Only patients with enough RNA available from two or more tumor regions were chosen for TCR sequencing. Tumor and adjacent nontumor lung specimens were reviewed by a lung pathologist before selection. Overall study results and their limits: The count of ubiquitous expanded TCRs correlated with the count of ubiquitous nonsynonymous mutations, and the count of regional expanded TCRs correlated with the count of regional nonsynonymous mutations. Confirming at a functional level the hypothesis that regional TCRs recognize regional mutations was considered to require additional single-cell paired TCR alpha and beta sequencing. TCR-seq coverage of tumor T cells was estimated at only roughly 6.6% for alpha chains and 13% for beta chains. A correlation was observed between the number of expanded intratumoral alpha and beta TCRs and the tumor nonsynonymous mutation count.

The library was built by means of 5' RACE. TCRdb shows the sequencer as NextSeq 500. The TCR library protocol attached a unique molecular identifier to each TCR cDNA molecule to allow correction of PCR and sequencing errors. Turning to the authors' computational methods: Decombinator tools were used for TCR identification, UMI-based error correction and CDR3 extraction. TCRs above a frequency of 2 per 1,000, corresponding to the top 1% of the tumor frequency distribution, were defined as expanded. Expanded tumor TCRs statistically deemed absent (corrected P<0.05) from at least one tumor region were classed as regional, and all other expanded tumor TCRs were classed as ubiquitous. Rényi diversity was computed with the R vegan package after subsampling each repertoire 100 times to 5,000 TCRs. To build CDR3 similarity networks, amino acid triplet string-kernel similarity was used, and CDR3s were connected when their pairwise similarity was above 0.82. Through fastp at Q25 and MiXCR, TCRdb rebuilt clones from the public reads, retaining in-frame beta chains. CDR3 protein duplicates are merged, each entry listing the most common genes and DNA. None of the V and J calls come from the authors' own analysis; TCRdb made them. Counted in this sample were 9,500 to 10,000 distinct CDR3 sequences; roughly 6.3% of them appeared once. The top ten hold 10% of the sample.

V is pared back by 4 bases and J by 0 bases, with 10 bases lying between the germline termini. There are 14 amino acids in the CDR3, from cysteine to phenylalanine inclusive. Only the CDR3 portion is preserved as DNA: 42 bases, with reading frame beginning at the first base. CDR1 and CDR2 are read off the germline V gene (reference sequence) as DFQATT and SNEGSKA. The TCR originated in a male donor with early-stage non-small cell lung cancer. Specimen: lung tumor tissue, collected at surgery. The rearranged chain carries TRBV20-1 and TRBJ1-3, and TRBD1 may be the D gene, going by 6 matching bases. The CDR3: CSANRVGSGNTIYF. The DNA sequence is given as TGCAGTGCTAACAGGGTGGGCTCTGGAAACACCATATATTTT.